What follows are 3 T cell receptor beta chains derived from one specimen sequenced in a study of breast tumors, draining lymph nodes, adjacent tissues. Axillary draining lymph nodes of breast cancer patients supplied the node samples. One entry per CDR3 protein results from TCRdb running MiXCR on the multiplex PCR reads. The top ten clones hold about 3.7% of a sample with about 130,000 distinct CDR3 sequences, 20% of them seen once. The sample taken for sequencing was axillary lymph node tissue. These receptors originate from a female donor with breast cancer. Some clones in this sample may be carry-over from other donors' samples.

The CDR3 DNA reads as TGCAGTGCTAGTCGGCGGGAGCGGGAGTCCTACAATGAGCAGTTCTTC. It codes for CSASRRERESYNEQFF. The chain carries TRBV20-1 and TRBJ2-1; 8 bases fit TRBD2. The CDR3 is 16 residues long. With 3 bases clipped from V and 1 base from J, the junction kept 8 bases outside the gene matches. Germline CDR1 is DFQATT and CDR2 is SNEGSKA (reference sequence).

This clonotype was seen at least ten times. The CDR3 DNA reads as TGTGCCAGCCAACGCGACAGGGGCTATGGCTACACCTTC. Amino acids: CASQRDRGYGYTF. The chain uses TRBV14 and TRBJ1-2; 8 nucleotides match TRBD1. V was clipped by 8 bases and J by 4 bases; unmatched bases: 6. This CDR3 has 13 amino acids. The germline CDR1 and CDR2 sequences are SGHDN and FVKESK.

The sample holds many counts of this clonotype. The chain has TRBV29-1 and TRBJ2-7; no definite D call. The length of the CDR3 is 13 residues. Deletions cut 3 bases from V and 2 bases from J, with 11 bases between. The germline V gene encodes CDR1 SQVTM and CDR2 ANQGSEA. CDR3 loop: CSVEVNSTYEQYF. The CDR3 DNA reads TGCAGCGTTGAGGTAAACTCAACCTACGAGCAGTACTTC.